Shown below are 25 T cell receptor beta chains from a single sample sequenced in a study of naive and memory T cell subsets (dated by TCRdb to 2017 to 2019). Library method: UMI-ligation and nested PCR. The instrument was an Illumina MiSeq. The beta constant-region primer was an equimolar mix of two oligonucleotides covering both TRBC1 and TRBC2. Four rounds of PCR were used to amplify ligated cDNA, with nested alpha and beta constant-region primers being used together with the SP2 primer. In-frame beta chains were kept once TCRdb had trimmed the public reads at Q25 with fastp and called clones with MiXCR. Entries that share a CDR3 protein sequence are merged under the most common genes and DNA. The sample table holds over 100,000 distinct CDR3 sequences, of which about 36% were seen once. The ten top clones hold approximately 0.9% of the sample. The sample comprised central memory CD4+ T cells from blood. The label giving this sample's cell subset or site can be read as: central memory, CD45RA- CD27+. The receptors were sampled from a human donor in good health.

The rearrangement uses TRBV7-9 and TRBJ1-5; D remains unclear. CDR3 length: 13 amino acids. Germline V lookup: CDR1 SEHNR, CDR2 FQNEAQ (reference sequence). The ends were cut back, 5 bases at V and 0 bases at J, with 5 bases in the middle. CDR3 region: CASSPGSNQPQHF. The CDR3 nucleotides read TGTGCCAGCAGCCCCGGTAGCAATCAGCCCCAGCATTTT.

The DNA for the CDR3 is TGTGCCTATATGAGGCGGACCTACAATGAGCAGTTCTTC. Translating gives CAYMRRTYNEQFF. The chain carries TRBV6-5 and TRBJ2-1; D gene uncertain. V gave up 11 bases and J gave up 2 bases, with 13 bases separating them. The CDR3 totals 13 residues. The V gene's germline CDR1 is MNHEY and CDR2 SVGAGI.

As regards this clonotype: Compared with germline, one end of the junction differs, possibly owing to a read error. The CDR3 is CVSSSKDSSPQHF. CDR3 in DNA: TGTGTCAGCAGCTCAAAGGACAGCAGCCCCCAGCATTTT. The chain combines TRBV7-6 with TRBJ1-5; tentative D call: TRBD1 (6 bases). The CDR3 has 13 residues. CDR1 and CDR2 (germline): SGHVS, FNYEAQ.

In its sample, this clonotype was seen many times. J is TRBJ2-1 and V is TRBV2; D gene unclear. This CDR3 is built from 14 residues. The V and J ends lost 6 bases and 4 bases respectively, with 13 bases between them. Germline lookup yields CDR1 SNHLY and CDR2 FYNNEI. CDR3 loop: CASRRNTAYNEQFF. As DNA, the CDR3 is TGTGCCAGCAGAAGGAACACGGCGTACAATGAGCAGTTCTTC.

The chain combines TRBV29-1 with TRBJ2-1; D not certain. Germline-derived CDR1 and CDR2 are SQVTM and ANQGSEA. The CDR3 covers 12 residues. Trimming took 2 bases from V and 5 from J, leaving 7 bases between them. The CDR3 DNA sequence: TGCAGCGTTGAACAGATGAACAATGAGCAGTTCTTC. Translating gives CSVEQMNNEQFF.

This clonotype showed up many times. CDR3 sequence reads: CASSDRDSGANVLTF. In DNA, the CDR3 is TGTGCCAGCAGTGACAGGGACTCTGGGGCCAACGTCCTGACTTTC. V usage is TRBV27 and J usage is TRBJ2-6, with 7 bases fitting TRBD1. Trimming at V came to 5 bases and at J to 0 bases, leaving 1 base not matched to a gene. This CDR3 has 15 residues. Germline CDR1 reads MNHEY; CDR2 reads SMNVEV (reference sequence).

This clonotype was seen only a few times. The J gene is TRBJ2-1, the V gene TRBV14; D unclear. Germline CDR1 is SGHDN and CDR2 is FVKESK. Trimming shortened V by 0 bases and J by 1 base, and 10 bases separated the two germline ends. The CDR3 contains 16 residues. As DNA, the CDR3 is TGTGCCAGCAGCCAAGATTCGGTGAGGTCCTACAATGAGCAGTTCTTC. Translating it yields CASSQDSVRSYNEQFF.

In DNA form, the CDR3 reads TGTGCCAGCAGTTTCAAGAACACTGAAGCTTTCTTT. Its translation is CASSFKNTEAFF. V gene TRBV28 combines with J gene TRBJ1-1; D unresolved. The germline V gene has CDR1 MDHEN and CDR2 SYDVKM. Trimming stripped 3 bases from V and 1 base from J, with 3 bases between. This CDR3 has 12 amino acids. Complete variable domain (other parts from reference TRBV28 and TRBJ1-1): DVKVTQSSRYLVKRTGEKVFLECVQDMDHENMFWYRQDPGLGLRLIYFSYDVKMKEKGDIPEGYSVSREKKERFSLILESASTNQTSMYLCASSFKNTEAFFGQGTRLTVV.

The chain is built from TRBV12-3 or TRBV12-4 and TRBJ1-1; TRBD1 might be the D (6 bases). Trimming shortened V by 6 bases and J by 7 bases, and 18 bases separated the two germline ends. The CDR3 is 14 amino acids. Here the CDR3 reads CASSLQGRLGEAFF. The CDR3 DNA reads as TGTGCCAGCAGCCTACAGGGCCGGTTGGGTGAAGCTTTCTTT.

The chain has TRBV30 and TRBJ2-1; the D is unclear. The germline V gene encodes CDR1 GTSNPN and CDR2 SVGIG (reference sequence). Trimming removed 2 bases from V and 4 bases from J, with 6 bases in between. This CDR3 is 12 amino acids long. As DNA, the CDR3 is TGTGCCTGGAGTCGTTCTTACAATGAGCAGTTCTTC. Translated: CAWSRSYNEQFF.

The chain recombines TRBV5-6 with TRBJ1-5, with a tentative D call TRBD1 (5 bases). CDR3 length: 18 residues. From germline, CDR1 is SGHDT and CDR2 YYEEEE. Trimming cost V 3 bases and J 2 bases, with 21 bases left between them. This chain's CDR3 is CASSSSGSQFFGNQPQHF. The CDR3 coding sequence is TGTGCCAGCAGCTCTTCAGGGTCCCAATTTTTCGGCAATCAGCCCCAGCATTTT.

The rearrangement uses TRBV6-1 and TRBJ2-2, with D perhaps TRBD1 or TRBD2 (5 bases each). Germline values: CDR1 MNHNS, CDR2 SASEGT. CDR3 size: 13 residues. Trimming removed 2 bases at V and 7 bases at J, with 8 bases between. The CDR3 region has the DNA TGTGCCAGCAGTGAATTGGGGGTCGGGGAGCTGTTTTTT. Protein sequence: CASSELGVGELFF.

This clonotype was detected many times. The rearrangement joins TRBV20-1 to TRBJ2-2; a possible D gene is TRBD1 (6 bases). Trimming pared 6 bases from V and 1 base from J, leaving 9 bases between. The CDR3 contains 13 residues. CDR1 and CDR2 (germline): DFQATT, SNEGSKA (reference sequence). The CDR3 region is CSAGGWNTGELFF. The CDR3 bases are TGCAGTGCAGGGGGTTGGAACACCGGGGAGCTGTTTTTT.

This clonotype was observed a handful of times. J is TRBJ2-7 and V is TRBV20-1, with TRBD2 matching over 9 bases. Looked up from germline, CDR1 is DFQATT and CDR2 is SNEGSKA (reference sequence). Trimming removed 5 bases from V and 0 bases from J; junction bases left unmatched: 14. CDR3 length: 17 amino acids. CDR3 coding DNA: TGCAGTGCTCCTAGTTTGAGCGGGAGGACCTACTCCTACGAGCAGTACTTC. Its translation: CSAPSLSGRTYSYEQYF.

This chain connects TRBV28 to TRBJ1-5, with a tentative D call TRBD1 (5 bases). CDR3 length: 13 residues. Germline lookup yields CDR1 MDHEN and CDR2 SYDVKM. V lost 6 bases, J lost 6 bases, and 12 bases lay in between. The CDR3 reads CASRRGFSQPQHF. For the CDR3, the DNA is TGTGCCAGCAGACGGGGCTTTTCTCAGCCCCAGCATTTT.

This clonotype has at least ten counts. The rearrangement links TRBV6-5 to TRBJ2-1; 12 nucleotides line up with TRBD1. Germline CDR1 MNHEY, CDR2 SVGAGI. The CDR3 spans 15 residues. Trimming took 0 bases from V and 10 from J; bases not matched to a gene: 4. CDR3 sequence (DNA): TGTGCCAGCAGTTACTCGGGGACAGGGGGCAAGGAGCAGTTCTTC. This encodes CASSYSGTGGKEQFF.

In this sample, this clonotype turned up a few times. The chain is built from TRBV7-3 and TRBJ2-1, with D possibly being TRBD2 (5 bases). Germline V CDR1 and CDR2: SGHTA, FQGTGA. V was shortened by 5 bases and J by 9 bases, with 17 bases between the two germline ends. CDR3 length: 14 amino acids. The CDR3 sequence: CASSPSGNSGEQFF. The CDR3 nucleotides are TGTGCCAGCAGCCCCTCGGGGAATAGTGGTGAGCAGTTCTTC.

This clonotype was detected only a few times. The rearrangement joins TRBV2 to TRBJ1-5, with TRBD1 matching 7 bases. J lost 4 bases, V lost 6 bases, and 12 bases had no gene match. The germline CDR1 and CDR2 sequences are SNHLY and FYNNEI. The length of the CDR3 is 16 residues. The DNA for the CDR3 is TGTGCCAGCAGAGCTGGGACAGCTACTCTAAATCAGCCCCAGCATTTT. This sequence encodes CASRAGTATLNQPQHF.

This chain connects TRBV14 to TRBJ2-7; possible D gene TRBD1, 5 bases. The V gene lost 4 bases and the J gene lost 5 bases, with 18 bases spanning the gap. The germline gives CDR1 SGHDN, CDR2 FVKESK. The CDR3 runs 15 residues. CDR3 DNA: TGTGCCAGCAGCCTTTTGACAAGGGGTATCGACGAGCAGTACTTC. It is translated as CASSLLTRGIDEQYF.

The DNA of the CDR3 is TGTGCCAGCAGTTTGCAAGGACAAACCTACGAGCAGTACTTC. Translating gives CASSLQGQTYEQYF. This chain joins TRBV12-3 or TRBV12-4 and TRBJ2-7; D perhaps matches TRBD1 (5 bases). The CDR3 extends over 14 amino acids. The V and J ends lost 3 bases and 2 bases respectively, with 11 bases between them.

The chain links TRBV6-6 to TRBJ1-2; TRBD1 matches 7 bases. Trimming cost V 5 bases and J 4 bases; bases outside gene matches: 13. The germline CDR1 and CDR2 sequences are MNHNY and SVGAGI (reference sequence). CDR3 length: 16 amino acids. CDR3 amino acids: CASSHRGDPGGYGYTF. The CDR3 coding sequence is TGTGCCAGCAGTCACCGTGGGGACCCAGGGGGCTATGGCTACACCTTC.

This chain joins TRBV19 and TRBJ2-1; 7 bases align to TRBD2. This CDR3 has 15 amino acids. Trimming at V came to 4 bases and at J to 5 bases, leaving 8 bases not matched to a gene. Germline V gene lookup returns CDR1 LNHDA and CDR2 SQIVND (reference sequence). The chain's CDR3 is CASSNPGLTNNEQFF. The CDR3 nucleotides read TGTGCCAGTAGTAATCCGGGACTAACCAACAATGAGCAGTTCTTC.

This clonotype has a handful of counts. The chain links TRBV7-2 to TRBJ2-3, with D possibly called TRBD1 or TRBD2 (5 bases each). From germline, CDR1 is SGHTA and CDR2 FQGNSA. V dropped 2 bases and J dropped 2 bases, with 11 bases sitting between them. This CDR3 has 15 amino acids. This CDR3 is CASSLNQGATDTQYF. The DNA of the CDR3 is TGTGCCAGCAGCTTAAACCAGGGAGCCACAGATACGCAGTATTTT.

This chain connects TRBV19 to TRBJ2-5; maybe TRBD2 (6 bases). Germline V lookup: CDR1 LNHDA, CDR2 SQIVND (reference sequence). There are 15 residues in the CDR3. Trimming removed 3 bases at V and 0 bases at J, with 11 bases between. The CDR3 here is CASSMRDSYQETQYF. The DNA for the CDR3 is TGTGCCAGTAGTATGCGGGACTCCTACCAAGAGACCCAGTACTTC. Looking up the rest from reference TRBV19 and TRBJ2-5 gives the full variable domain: DGGITQSPKYLFRKEGQNVTLSCEQNLNHDAMYWYRQDPGQGLRLIYYSQIVNDFQKGDIAEGYSVSREKKESFPLTVTSAQKNPTAFYLCASSMRDSYQETQYFGPGTRLLVL.

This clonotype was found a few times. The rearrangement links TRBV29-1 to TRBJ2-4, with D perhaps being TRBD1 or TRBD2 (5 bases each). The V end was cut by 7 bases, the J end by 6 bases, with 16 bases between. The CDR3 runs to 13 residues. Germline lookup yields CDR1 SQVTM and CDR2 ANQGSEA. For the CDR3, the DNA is TGCAGCGGGCGACCTCAGGGACGAAACATTCAGTACTTC. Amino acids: CSGRPQGRNIQYF.